Listed below are T cell receptor beta chains from one sample, sequenced in a study of blood T cell repertoires in COVID-19. The assay was immunoSEQ multiplex PCR, and TCRdb's table has in-frame clones only and misses some. The sample holds 150,000 to 200,000 clones, 75% to 85% seen once. Sequenced sample: peripheral blood. The receptors were sampled from a human donor in a cohort sampled during active COVID-19. Both conserved end residues are part of each CDR3.

cdr3_aa v_call
CASSLQRLNTEAFF TRBV28
CASSVQGWDTEAFF TRBV2
CASSVGGSGELFF TRBV9
CASSQGPARGTGNTIYF TRBV3-1/TRBV3-2
CATSVGGLNNEQFF TRBV24-1
CASSVGGVNTGELFF TRBV9
CASSLGVGGGYEQYF TRBV7-2
CASSGTSGRPGGETQYF TRBV9
CASKREVSSYEQYF TRBV5-1
CASSLPRVTQFF TRBV5-8
CSVFSPGDSYEQYF TRBV29-1
CASSLSGRQGYGYTF TRBV27
CSVARLNTEAFF TRBV29-1
CASTPQGGTDTQYF TRBV5-5
CASSLAGQGAYNQPQHF TRBV7-2
CASSARGQTYGYTF TRBV9
CASSRGGRETQYF TRBV7-9
CASSPPGVTYNEQFF TRBV7-9
CASSPARSSPLHF TRBV18
CASSPEPGLSEQYF TRBV7-9
CASREQGLHEQYF TRBV5-1
CASSLWTSSETQYF TRBV4-3
CASSQAGSFGNEKLFF TRBV3-1/TRBV3-2
CASSAGGLYEQYF TRBV9
CASSDKPGNSYEQYF TRBV4-3
CASSRSLGSSYEQYF TRBV6-5
CASSQVAVNYGYTF TRBV14